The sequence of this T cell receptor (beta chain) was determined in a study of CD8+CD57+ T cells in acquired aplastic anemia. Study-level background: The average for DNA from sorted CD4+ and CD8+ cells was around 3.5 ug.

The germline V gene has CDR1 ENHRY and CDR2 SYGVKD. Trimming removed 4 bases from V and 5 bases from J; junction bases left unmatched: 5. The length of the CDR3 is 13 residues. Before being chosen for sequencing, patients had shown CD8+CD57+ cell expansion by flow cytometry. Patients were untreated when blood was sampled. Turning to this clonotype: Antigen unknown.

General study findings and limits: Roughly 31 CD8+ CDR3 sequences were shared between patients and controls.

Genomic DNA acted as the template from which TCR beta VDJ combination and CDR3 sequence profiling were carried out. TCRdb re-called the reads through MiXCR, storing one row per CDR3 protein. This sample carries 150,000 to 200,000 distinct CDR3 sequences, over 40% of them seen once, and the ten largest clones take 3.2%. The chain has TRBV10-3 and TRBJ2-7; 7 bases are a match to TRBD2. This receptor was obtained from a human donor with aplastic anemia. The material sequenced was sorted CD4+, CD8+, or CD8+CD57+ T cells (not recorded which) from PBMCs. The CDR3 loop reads CAISARLADEQYF. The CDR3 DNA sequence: TGTGCCATCAGTGCCCGGCTAGCGGACGAGCAGTACTTC.